This T cell receptor beta chain was sequenced for a study of cytomegalovirus exposure and HLA in healthy donors. Study-wide findings and caveats: In an earlier analysis, in some 600 donors, most V segments appeared productive either ~87% or ~30% of the time.

PCR amplification relied on 60 Vbeta primers (plus 13 Jbeta primers). Profiled with immunoSEQ multiplex PCR; TCRdb holds only in-frame clones, not every one. The table lists 89,000 or so clones, just under 85% of them singletons. CDR1 SGHRS and CDR2 YFSETQ come from the germline V gene. With 7 bases clipped from V and 2 bases from J, the junction kept 6 bases outside the gene matches. CDR3 length: 15 residues. A note on this clone: Antigen specificity is unknown.

The source material was PBMCs. V usage is TRBV5-1 and J usage is TRBJ2-3; 11 bases line up with TRBD2. The receptor comes from a woman aged 18-29 years in good health and CMV-seropositive. CDR3 sequence reads: CASGPGLADTDTQYF. CDR3 DNA sequence: TGCGCCAGCGGCCCGGGACTAGCGGACACAGATACGCAGTATTTT.